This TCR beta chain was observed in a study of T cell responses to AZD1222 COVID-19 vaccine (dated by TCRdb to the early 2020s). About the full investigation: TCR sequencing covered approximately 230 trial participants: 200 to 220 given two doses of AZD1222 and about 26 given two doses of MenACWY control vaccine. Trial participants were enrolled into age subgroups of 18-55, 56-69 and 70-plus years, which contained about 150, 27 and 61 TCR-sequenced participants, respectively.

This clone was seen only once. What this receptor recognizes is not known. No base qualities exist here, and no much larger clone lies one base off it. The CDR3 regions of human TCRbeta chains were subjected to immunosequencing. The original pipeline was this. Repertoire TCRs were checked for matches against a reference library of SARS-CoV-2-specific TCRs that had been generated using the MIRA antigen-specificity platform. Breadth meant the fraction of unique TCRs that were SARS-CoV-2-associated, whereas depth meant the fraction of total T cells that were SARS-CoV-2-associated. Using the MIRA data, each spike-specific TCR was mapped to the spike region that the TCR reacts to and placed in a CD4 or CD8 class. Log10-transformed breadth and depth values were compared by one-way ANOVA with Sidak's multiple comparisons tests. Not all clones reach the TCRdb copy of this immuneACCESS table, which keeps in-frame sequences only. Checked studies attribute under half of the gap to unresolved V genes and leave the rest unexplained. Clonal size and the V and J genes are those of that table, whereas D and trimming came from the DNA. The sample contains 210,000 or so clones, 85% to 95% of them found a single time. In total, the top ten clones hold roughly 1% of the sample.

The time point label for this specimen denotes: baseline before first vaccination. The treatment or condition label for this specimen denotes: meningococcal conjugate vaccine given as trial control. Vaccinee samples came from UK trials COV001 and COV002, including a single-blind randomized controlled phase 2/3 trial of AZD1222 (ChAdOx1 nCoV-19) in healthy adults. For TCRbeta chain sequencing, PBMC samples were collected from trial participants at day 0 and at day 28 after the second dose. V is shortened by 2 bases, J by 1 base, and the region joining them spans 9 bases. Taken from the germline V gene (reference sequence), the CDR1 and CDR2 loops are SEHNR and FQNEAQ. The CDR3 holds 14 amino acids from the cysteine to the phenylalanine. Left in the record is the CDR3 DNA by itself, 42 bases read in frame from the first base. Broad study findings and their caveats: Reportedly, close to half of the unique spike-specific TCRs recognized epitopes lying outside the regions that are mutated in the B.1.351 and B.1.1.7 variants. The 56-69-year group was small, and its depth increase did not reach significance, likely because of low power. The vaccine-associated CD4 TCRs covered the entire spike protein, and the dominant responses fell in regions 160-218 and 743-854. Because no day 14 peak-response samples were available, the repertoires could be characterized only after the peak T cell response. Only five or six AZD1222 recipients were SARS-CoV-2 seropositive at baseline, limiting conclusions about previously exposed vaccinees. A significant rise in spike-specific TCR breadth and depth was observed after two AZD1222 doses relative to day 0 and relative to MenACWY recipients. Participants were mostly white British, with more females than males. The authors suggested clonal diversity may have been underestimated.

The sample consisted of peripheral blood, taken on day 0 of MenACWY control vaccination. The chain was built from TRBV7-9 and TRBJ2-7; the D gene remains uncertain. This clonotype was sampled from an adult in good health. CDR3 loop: CASSLSYTSYEQYF. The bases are TGTGCCAGCAGCTTATCATACACTTCCTACGAGCAGTACTTC.